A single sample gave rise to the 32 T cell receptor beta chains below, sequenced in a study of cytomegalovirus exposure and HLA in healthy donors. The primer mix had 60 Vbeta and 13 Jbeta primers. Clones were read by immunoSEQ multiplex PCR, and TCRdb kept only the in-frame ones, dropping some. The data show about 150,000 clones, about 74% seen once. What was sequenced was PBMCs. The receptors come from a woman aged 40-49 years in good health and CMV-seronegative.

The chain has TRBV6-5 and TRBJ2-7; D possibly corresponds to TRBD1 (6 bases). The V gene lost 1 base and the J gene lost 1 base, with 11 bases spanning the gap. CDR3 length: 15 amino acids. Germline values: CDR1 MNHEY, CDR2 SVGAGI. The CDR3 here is CASSYWQGISYEQYF. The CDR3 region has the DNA TGTGCCAGCAGTTACTGGCAGGGGATTTCCTACGAGCAGTACTTC.

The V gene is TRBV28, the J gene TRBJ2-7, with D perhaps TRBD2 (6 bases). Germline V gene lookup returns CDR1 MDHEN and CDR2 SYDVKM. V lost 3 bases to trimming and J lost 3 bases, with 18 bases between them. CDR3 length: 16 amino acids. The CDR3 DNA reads TGTGCCAGCAGTTTCTTATGGGCGGCGGGGAGCTACGAGCAGTACTTC. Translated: CASSFLWAAGSYEQYF.

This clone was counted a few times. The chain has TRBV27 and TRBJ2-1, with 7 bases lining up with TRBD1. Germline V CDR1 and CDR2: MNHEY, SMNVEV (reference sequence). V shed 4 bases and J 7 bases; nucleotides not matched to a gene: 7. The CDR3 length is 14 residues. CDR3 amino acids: CASSSPTGRNEQFF. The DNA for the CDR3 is TGTGCCAGCAGTTCACCGACAGGGAGAAATGAGCAGTTCTTC.

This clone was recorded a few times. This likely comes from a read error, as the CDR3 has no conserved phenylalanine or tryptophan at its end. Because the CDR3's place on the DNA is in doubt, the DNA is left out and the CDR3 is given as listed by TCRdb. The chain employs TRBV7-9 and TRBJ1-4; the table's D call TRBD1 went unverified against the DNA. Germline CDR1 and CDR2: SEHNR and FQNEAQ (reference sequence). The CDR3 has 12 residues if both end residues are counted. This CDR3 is CASRADREFLYI.

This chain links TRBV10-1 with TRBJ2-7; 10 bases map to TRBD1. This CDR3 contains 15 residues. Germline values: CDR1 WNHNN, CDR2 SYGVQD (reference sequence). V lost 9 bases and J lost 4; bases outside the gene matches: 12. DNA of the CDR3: TGCGCCAGTAACGACCCGGGACAGGGGCGATACGAGCAGTACTTC. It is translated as CASNDPGQGRYEQYF.

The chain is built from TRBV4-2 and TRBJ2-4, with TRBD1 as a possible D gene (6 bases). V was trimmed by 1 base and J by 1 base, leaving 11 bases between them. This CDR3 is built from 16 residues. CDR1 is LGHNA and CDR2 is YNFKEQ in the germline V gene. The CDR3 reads CASSQAGDGAKNIQYF. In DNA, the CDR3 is TGTGCCAGCAGCCAAGCAGGGGACGGGGCCAAAAACATTCAGTACTTC.

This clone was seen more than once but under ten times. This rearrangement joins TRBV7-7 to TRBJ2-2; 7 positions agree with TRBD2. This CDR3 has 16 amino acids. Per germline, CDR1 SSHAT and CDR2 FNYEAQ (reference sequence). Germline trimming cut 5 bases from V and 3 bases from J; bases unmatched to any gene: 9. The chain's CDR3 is CASSPSSGRDTGELFF. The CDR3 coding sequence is TGTGCCAGCAGCCCTTCCTCGGGGAGGGACACCGGGGAGCTGTTTTTT.

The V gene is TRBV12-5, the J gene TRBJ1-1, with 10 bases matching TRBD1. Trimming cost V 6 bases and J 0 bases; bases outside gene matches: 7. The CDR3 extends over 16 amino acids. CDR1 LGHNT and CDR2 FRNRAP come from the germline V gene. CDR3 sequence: CASGLGQGGMNTEAFF. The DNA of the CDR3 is TGTGCTAGTGGCCTCGGACAGGGGGGGATGAACACTGAAGCTTTCTTT.

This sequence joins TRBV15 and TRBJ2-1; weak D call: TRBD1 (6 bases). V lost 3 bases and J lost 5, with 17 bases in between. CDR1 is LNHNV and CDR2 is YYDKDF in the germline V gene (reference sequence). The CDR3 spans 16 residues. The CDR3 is CATSSSGRGAHNEQFF. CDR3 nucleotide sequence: TGTGCCACCAGCAGTAGTGGCAGGGGAGCCCACAATGAGCAGTTCTTC.

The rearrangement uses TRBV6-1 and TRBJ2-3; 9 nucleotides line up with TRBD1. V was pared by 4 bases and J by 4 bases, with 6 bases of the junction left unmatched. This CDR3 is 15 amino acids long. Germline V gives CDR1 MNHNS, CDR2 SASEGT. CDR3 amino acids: CASSAGQGKPDTQYF. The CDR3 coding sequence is TGTGCCAGCAGTGCGGGACAGGGAAAGCCAGATACGCAGTATTTT.

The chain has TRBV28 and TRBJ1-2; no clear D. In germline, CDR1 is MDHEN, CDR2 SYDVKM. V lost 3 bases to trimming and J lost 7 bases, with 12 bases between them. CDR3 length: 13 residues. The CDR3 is CASSLIRRGGYTF. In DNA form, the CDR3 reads TGTGCCAGCAGTTTGATTCGAAGAGGTGGCTACACCTTC.

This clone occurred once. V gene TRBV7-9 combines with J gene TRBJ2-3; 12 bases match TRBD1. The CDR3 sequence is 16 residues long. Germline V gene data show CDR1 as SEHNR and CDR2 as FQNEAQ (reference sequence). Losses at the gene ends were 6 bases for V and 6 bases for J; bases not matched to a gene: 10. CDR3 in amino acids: CASSKSGTGGQDTQYF. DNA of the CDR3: TGTGCCAGCAGTAAAAGTGGGACAGGGGGCCAGGATACGCAGTATTTT.

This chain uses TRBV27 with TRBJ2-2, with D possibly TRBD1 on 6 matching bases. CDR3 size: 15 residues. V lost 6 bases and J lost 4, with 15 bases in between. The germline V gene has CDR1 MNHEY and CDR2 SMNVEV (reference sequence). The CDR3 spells CASRTGQRATGELFF. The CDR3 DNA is TGTGCCAGCAGGACGGGACAACGGGCCACCGGGGAGCTGTTTTTT.

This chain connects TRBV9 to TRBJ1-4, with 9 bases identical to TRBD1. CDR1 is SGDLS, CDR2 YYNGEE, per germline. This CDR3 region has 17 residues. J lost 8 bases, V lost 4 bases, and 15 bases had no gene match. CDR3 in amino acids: CASSFGTGSRGGEKLFF. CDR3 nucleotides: TGTGCCAGCAGCTTCGGGACAGGGTCGCGGGGAGGAGAAAAACTGTTTTTT. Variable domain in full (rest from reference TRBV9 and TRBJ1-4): DSGVTQTPKHLITATGQRVTLRCSPRSGDLSVYWYQQSLDQGLQFLIQYYNGEERAKGNILERFSAQQFPDLHSELNLSSLELGDSALYFCASSFGTGSRGGEKLFFGSGTQLSVL.

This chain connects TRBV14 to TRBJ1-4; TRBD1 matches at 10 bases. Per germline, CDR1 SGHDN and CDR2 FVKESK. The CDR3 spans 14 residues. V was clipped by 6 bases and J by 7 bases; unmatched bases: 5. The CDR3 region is CASSPDRGPEKLFF. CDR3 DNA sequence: TGTGCCAGCAGTCCCGACAGGGGGCCTGAAAAACTGTTTTTT. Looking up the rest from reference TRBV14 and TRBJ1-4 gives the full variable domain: EAGVTQFPSHSVIEKGQTVTLRCDPISGHDNLYWYRRVMGKEIKFLLHFVKESKQDESGMPNNRFLAERTGGTYSTLKVQPAELEDSGVYFCASSPDRGPEKLFFGSGTQLSVL.

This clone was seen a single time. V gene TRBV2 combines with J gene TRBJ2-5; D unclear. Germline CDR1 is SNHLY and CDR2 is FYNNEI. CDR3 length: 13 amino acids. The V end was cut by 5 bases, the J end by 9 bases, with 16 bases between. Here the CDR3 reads CASSFASDIPQYF. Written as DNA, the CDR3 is TGTGCCAGCAGTTTTGCTAGTGATATCCCCCAGTACTTC. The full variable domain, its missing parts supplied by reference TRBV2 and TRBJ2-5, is EPEVTQTPSHQVTQMGQEVILRCVPISNHLYFYWYRQILGQKVEFLVSFYNNEISEKSEIFDDQFSVERPDGSNFTLKIRSTKLEDSAMYFCASSFASDIPQYFGPGTRLLVL.

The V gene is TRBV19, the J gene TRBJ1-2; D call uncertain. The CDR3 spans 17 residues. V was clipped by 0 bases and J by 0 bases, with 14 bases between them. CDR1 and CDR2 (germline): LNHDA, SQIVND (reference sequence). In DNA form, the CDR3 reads TGTGCCAGTAGTATAGATCTGGGAGGCCCCGCTAACTATGGCTACACCTTC. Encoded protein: CASSIDLGGPANYGYTF.

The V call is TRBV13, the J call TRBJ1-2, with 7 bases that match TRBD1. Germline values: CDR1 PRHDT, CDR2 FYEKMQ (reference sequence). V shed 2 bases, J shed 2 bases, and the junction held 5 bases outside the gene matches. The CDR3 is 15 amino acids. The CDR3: CASSLRDRSNYGYTF. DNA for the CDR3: TGTGCCAGCAGCTTACGGGACAGATCGAACTATGGCTACACCTTC.

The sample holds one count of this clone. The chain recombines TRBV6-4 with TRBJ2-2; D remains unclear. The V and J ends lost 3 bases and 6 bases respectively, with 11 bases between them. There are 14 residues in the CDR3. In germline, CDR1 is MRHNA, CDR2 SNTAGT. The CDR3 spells CASSEGSSAGELFF. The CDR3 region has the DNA TGTGCCAGCAGTGAGGGTAGCAGCGCCGGGGAGCTGTTTTTT.

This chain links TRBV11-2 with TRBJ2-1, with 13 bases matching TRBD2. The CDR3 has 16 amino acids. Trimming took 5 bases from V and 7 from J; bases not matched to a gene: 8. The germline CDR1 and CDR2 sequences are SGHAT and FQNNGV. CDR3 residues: CASSPLPGLAGNEQFF. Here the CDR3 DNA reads TGTGCCAGCAGCCCACTTCCGGGACTAGCGGGAAATGAGCAGTTCTTC.

CDR3: CASSLFVGQNFEAFF. CDR3 in DNA: TGTGCCAGCAGCTTATTCGTCGGACAGAACTTTGAAGCTTTCTTT. The chain has TRBV7-9 and TRBJ1-1; D might be TRBD1 (6 bases). V was trimmed by 2 bases and J by 7 bases, leaving 17 bases between them. Germline CDR1 SEHNR, CDR2 FQNEAQ (reference sequence). This CDR3 contains 15 residues.

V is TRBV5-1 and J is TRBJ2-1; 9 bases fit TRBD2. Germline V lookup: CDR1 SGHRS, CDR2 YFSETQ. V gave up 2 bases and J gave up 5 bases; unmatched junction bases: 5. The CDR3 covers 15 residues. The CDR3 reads CASSFSGGANNEQFF. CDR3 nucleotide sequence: TGCGCCAGCAGCTTTAGCGGGGGCGCAAACAATGAGCAGTTCTTC.

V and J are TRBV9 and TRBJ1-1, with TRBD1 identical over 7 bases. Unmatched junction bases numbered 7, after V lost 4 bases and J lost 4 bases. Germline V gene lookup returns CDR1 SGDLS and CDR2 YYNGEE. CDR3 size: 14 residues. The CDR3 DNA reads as TGTGCCAGCAGCCCGACAGGGAGTAGCACTGAAGCTTTCTTT. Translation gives CASSPTGSSTEAFF.

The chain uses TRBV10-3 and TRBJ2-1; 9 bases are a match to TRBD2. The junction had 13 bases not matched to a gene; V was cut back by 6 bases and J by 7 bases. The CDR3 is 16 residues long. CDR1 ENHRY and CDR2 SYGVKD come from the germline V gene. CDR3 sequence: CAIRDSSGSRGNEQFF. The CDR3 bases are TGTGCCATCAGGGACAGTAGCGGGAGTCGGGGGAATGAGCAGTTCTTC.

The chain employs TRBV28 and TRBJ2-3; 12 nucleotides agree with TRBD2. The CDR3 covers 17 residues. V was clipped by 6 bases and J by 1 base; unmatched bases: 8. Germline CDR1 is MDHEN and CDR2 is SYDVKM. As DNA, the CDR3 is TGTGCCAGCAGGAGGACTAGCGGGATGGGGCGCACAGATACGCAGTATTTT. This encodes CASRRTSGMGRTDTQYF.

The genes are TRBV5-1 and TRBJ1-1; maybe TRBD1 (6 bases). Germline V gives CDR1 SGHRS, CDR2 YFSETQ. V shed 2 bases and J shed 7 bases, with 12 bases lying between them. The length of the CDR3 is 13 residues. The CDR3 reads CASSFQGTVEAFF. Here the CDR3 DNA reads TGCGCCAGCAGCTTTCAGGGGACGGTTGAAGCTTTCTTT.

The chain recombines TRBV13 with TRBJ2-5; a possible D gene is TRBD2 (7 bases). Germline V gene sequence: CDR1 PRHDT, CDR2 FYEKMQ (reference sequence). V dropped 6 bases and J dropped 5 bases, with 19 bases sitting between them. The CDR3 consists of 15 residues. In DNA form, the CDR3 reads TGTGCCAGCAGAATTGGGGGGGGCAGGTCGGAGACCCAGTACTTC. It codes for CASRIGGGRSETQYF.

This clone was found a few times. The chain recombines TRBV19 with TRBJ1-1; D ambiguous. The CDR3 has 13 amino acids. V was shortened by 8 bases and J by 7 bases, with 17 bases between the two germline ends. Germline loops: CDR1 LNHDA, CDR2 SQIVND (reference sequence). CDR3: CASGEAVSREAFF. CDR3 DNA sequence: TGTGCCAGTGGGGAGGCCGTGAGCCGTGAAGCTTTCTTT.

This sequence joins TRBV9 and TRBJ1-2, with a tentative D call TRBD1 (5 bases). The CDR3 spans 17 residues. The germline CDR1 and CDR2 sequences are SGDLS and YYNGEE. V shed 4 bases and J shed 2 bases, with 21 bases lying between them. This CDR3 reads CASSTQGLGGGNYGYTF. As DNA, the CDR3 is TGTGCCAGCAGCACCCAAGGACTCGGGGGGGGGAACTATGGCTACACCTTC.

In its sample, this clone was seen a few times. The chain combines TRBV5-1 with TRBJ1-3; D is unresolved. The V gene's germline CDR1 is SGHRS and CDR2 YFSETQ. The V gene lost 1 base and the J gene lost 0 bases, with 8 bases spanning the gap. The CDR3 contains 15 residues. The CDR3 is CASSLTDFSGNTIYF. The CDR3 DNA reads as TGCGCCAGCAGCTTGACGGACTTCTCTGGAAACACCATATATTTT.

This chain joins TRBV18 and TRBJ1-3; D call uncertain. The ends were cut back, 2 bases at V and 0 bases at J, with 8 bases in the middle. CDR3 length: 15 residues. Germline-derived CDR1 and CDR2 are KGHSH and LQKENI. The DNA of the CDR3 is TGTGCCAGCTCACCAACAGCTAACTCTGGAAACACCATATATTTT. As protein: CASSPTANSGNTIYF.

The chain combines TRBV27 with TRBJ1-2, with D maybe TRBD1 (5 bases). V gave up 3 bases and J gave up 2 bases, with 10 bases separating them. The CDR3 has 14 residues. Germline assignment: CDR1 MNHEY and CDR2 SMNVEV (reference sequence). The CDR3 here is CASSLGGGNYGYTF. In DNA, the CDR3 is TGTGCCAGCAGTTTGGGGGGAGGGAACTATGGCTACACCTTC.